What follows are 9 T cell receptor beta chains derived from one specimen sequenced in a study of cytomegalovirus exposure and HLA in healthy donors. It was with 60 Vbeta and 13 Jbeta primers that the PCR ran. The table came from immunoSEQ multiplex PCR; TCRdb's copy has only in-frame clones and leaves some out. The sample lists under 200,000 clones; 68% were seen once. The sample comprised PBMCs. Receptors originate from a woman aged 18-29 years in good health and CMV-seropositive.

The chain combines TRBV6-1 with TRBJ1-5; D is ambiguous. This CDR3 contains 16 residues. Trimming pared 0 bases from V and 5 bases from J, leaving 14 bases between. The germline gives CDR1 MNHNS, CDR2 SASEGT. CDR3 amino acids: CASSEAESRIHQPQHF. The CDR3 DNA reads as TGTGCCAGCAGTGAAGCGGAAAGCAGGATCCATCAGCCCCAGCATTTT.

This clone was seen only a few times. V and J are TRBV27 and TRBJ1-1; D possibly corresponds to TRBD1 (5 bases). This CDR3 has 13 amino acids. CDR1 is MNHEY and CDR2 is SMNVEV in the germline V gene (reference sequence). The V gene lost 8 bases and the J gene lost 2 bases, with 12 bases spanning the gap. CDR3 nucleotides: TGTGCCAGCTCCGACAGCCTAAACACTGAAGCTTTCTTT. This codes for CASSDSLNTEAFF.

The chain joins TRBV19 to TRBJ2-2, with D possibly being TRBD1 (5 bases). The CDR3 contains 17 residues. V gave up 2 bases and J gave up 2 bases, with 15 bases separating them. Germline-derived CDR1 and CDR2 are LNHDA and SQIVND (reference sequence). The CDR3 nucleotides are TGTGCCAGTAGTATAAACCCCGGACACGTCAACACCGGGGAGCTGTTTTTT. Protein sequence: CASSINPGHVNTGELFF.

The rearrangement joins TRBV11-2 to TRBJ2-2; 11 bases are shared with TRBD2. There are 16 residues in the CDR3. After removal of 5 bases from V and 2 bases from J, the junction contained 4 bases not matched to a gene. Germline CDR1 and CDR2: SGHAT and FQNNGV. Here the CDR3 reads CASSKGLAENTGELFF. In nucleotides, the CDR3 is TGTGCCAGCAGCAAGGGACTAGCGGAAAACACCGGGGAGCTGTTTTTT. The full variable domain, rest sourced from reference TRBV11-2 and TRBJ2-2, is EAGVAQSPRYKIIEKRQSVAFWCNPISGHATLYWYQQILGQGPKLLIQFQNNGVVDDSQLPKDRFSAERLKGVDSTLKIQPAKLEDSAVYLCASSKGLAENTGELFFGEGSRLTVL.

The gene calls are TRBV6-4 and TRBJ1-1, with 7 bases that match TRBD1. V gave up 7 bases and J gave up 5 bases; unmatched junction bases: 10. This CDR3 comprises 14 residues. Germline V gene lookup returns CDR1 MRHNA and CDR2 SNTAGT. The CDR3 protein is CASKDTGVWTEAFF. The CDR3 nucleotides are TGTGCCAGCAAAGACACAGGGGTTTGGACTGAAGCTTTCTTT.

Worth noting for this clone: At one boundary the junction diverges from the germline segment, which might be a read error. Other DNA sequences in the sample encode the same CDR3. The chain joins TRBV10-3 to TRBJ1-1, with D hard to call. The germline V gene encodes CDR1 ENHRY and CDR2 SYGVKD. The CDR3 covers 13 residues. CDR3 in DNA: TGTGCCATCAGGGGAGTGATGAACACGGAAGCTTTCTTT. Amino acids: CAIRGVMNTEAFF.

The chain employs TRBV18 and TRBJ1-3, with D unresolved. The CDR3 is made up of 13 amino acids. The ends were cut back, 2 bases at V and 4 bases at J, with 6 bases in the middle. Germline V gene lookup returns CDR1 KGHSH and CDR2 LQKENI. CDR3 in DNA: TGTGCCAGCTCACCAGGAGCGGGAAACACCATATATTTT. Translation gives CASSPGAGNTIYF.

The rearrangement joins TRBV2 to TRBJ1-2, with D uncertain. Trimming pared 6 bases from V and 5 bases from J, leaving 13 bases between. Germline V gene lookup returns CDR1 SNHLY and CDR2 FYNNEI. The CDR3 consists of 13 residues. In nucleotides, the CDR3 is TGTGCCAGCAGCCCAGTTCCCTCTTATGGCTACACCTTC. This gives the protein CASSPVPSYGYTF.

A few counts support this clone. The chain has TRBV19 and TRBJ2-5, with D perhaps matching TRBD2 (5 bases). The CDR3 has 13 residues. From germline, CDR1 is LNHDA and CDR2 SQIVND (reference sequence). Trimming pared 5 bases from V and 11 bases from J, leaving 18 bases between. In DNA form, the CDR3 reads TGTGCCAGTAGTCCCGGACGCTCCTGGGAGCAGTACTTC. It translates to CASSPGRSWEQYF.